This T cell receptor (beta chain) appears in the sequencing data of a study of cytomegalovirus exposure and HLA in healthy donors. Study as a whole: In a later analysis, it was reported that the roughly 120 validation repertoires had been produced on the same platform as the 666 repertoires belonging to the first cohort.

This CDR3 is 17 amino acids long. Trimming removed 4 bases at V and 5 bases at J, with 26 bases between. In germline, CDR1 is SQVTM, CDR2 ANQGSEA. The validation cohort, a group of around 120 subjects, included the donors and was separate from the approximately 660-subject first cohort. Profiled with immunoSEQ multiplex PCR; TCRdb holds only in-frame clones, not every one. The sample contains fewer than 200,000 clones, approximately 87% of which appear only once. This sequence was found in a woman in her 30s in good health and CMV-seronegative. Specimen: PBMCs. V and J are TRBV29-1 and TRBJ2-5; maybe TRBD1 (6 bases). CDR3: CSVGLFPRRGFGETQYF. CDR3 nucleotides: TGCAGCGTTGGTCTCTTCCCTCGCAGGGGCTTTGGGGAGACCCAGTACTTC.